This T cell receptor (beta chain) derives from a study of blood T cell repertoires in COVID-19. Overall study: Specimens from acute and convalescent COVID-19 originated in the United States, Italy and Spain. From T cells, B-cell-depleted T cells, or PBMCs came the material, which was cDNA or gDNA.

With 4 bases removed from V and 5 bases from J, the gap between germline ends came to 13 bases. The CDR3 contains 14 residues. Germline CDR1 SGHTA, CDR2 FQGNSA. Per the original data handling: Amplification from reference gene primers served as the basis for estimated nucleated cell counts. Assay used: immunoSEQ multiplex PCR; TCRdb lists only in-frame clones, some missing. From that table come the V and J calls and clone size; the DNA was used to work out D and trimming. The sample lists 70,000 to 100,000 clones, 75% to 90% occurring once. This chain connects TRBV7-2 to TRBJ2-3; the D gene is possibly TRBD1 (8 bases). Sequencing was done on a sample of peripheral blood. This TCR was sampled from a man older than 75 with active or convalescent COVID-19. Written as DNA, the CDR3 is TGTGCCAGCAGCTCGGACAGGGAGGGAGATACGCAGTATTTT. Amino acid sequence: CASSSDREGDTQYF.